A selection of T cell receptor beta chains follows, all from one sample in a study of liver allograft versus peripheral blood T cells. One entry per CDR3 protein results from TCRdb running MiXCR on the reads. This table has about 16,000 distinct CDR3 sequences, 20% to 25% appearing once. These TCRs come from a human patient who had a liver transplant. Some T cells may be graft donor cells. Both conserved end residues are part of each CDR3. Fields, in order: V gene, clone size, J gene, D gene, CDR3 DNA, CDR3 protein. A D gene is named only where the DNA matches it firmly. Some rows mark clone size as missing; the rest say once, few, many or name a class of expanded clone.

TRBV27	few	TRBJ1-2	TRBD1	TGTGCCAGCAGTCCGGGACAGGGTGGTGGGATCTATGGCTACACCTTC	CASSPGQGGGIYGYTF
TRBV5-6	-	TRBJ1-1	-	TGTGCCAGCAGCTTGGATCTGTCTGAAGCTTACTTT	CASSLDLSEAYF
TRBV18	many	TRBJ1-1	TRBD1	TGTGCCAGCTCAATACAGGGGGCGCAAACTGAAGCTTTCTTT	CASSIQGAQTEAFF
TRBV6-1	medium-sized	TRBJ2-2	TRBD1	TGTGCCAGCAGTGGAAGACAGGGGGCGCGGACCGGGGAGCTGTTTTTT	CASSGRQGARTGELFF
TRBV5-6	-	TRBJ2-7	TRBD2	TGTGGCAGCAGCTCCAAGAAACTAGCGTCCTACGAGCAGTACTTC	CGSSSKKLASYEQYF
TRBV6-6	few	TRBJ1-4	-	TGTGCCAGCAGTTACGAGGGGGGGCAGGGAAAACTGTTTTTT	CASSYEGGQGKLFF
TRBV7-9	-	TRBJ2-5	TRBD2	TGTGCCAGCAGCTCTAGCGGGAGGGCCCTTCGGGAGACCCAGTACTTC	CASSSSGRALRETQYF
TRBV5-4	-	TRBJ2-5	-	TGTGCCAGCAGCTTAGCGGCAGGGCACCAAGAGACCCAGTACTTC	CASSLAAGHQETQYF
TRBV7-2	-	TRBJ2-2	TRBD2	TGTGCCAGCAGAGCCGGTACTAGCGGGGGGAACACCGGGGAGCTGTTTTTT	CASRAGTSGGNTGELFF
TRBV6-1	few	TRBJ1-1	TRBD1	TGTGCCAGCAATGGTCGGGGACAGCGTGAAGCTTTCTTT	CASNGRGQREAFF
TRBV27	-	TRBJ1-4	TRBD1	TGTGCCAGCAGTAAAACAGGGGGGTGGAATGAAAAACTGTTTTTT	CASSKTGGWNEKLFF
TRBV5-4	-	TRBJ2-5	-	TGTGCCAGCAGCTTGGAGGGGGGGAGTCGGACCCAGTACTTC	CASSLEGGSRTQYF
TRBV20-1	-	TRBJ2-2	TRBD1	TGCAGTGCTAGGAGGACAGGGTTTAGGACCGGGGAGCTGTTTTTT	CSARRTGFRTGELFF
TRBV6-2/TRBV6-3	medium-sized	TRBJ1-1	-	TGTGCCAGCAGTTTATTCCCTAGCAGGGGCGGAAACACTGAAGCTTTCTTT	CASSLFPSRGGNTEAFF
TRBV11-2	-	TRBJ2-7	-	TGTGCCAGCAGCTTAGATCGGGACCCGCCCGGGCAGTACTTC	CASSLDRDPPGQYF
TRBV6-2/TRBV6-3	few	TRBJ2-1	TRBD2	TGTGCCAGCAGTTACTGGACTAGCGGCCCCTCCCTAAGCTCCTACAATGAGCAGTTCTTC	CASSYWTSGPSLSSYNEQFF
TRBV6-1	medium-sized	TRBJ1-4	-	TGTGCCAGCAGGAGGGGGGATTGGGGCGAAAAACTGTTTTTT	CASRRGDWGEKLFF
TRBV29-1	medium-sized	TRBJ1-1	-	TGCAGCGCCATCTGGCCTCTTTCGAGAGGGACTGAAGCTTTCTTT	CSAIWPLSRGTEAFF
TRBV19	medium-sized	TRBJ1-2	-	TGTGCCAGCCGGACCATCTATGGCTACACCTTC	CASRTIYGYTF
TRBV6-5	many	TRBJ2-2	TRBD1	TGTGCCAGCAGTTTCGGACAGGGGTGGGCCGGGGAGCTGTTTTTT	CASSFGQGWAGELFF
TRBV28	many	TRBJ2-6	-	TGTGCCAGCAGTTTTTGGGGGAGCACGGCTGGGGCCAACGTCCTGACTTTC	CASSFWGSTAGANVLTF
TRBV11-2	-	TRBJ2-4	-	TGTGCCAGCAGCTTACTAGACAGTCCTCTAGCCAAAAACATTCAGTACTTC	CASSLLDSPLAKNIQYF
TRBV25-1	-	TRBJ2-2	TRBD1	TGTGCCAGCAGTGAATTAACAGGGGCAGAGGCCGGGGAGCTGTTTTTT	CASSELTGAEAGELFF
TRBV30	-	TRBJ1-1	-	TGTGCCTGGAAATACTTGAACACTGAAGCTTTCTTT	CAWKYLNTEAFF
TRBV19	-	TRBJ1-1	-	TGTGCCAGTAGTATCCAGGCGAACACTGAAGCTTTCTTT	CASSIQANTEAFF
TRBV3-1	-	TRBJ1-3	-	TGTGCCAGCAGCCTCAGTGGGAGCACCATATATTTT	CASSLSGSTIYF